These 2 T cell receptor beta chains originate from one sample sequenced in a study of graft-versus-host responses after intestinal transplantation. No cognate antigen is known for these TCRs. Method: immunoSEQ multiplex PCR; TCRdb's copy keeps in-frame clones and lacks some. The table shows about 96,000 clones, with 80% to 95% occurring only once. The source material was unstimulated CD4+ T cells sorted from spleen or lymph node cells, sampled before intestinal transplant. The receptors derive from a human donor who received an intestinal transplant.

This chain links TRBV28 with TRBJ1-2; D might be TRBD1 (5 bases). The V gene lost 3 bases and the J gene lost 0 bases, with 11 bases spanning the gap. Germline loops: CDR1 MDHEN, CDR2 SYDVKM. The CDR3 spans 15 residues. Here the CDR3 reads CASSLVQVANYGYTF. CDR3 sequence (DNA): TGTGCCAGCAGTTTGGTACAGGTAGCTAACTATGGCTACACCTTC.

In DNA form, the CDR3 reads TGTGCCAGCAGCAAAGCGCCCAGGCTTAGCGGCCGGCGCCTGGAGACCCAGTACTTC. Translated, it gives CASSKAPRLSGRRLETQYF. The chain uses TRBV21-1 and TRBJ2-5; TRBD2, the D gene given by the table, was not confirmed from the DNA. TRBV21-1 is a documented pseudogene. CDR3 length: 19 amino acids.